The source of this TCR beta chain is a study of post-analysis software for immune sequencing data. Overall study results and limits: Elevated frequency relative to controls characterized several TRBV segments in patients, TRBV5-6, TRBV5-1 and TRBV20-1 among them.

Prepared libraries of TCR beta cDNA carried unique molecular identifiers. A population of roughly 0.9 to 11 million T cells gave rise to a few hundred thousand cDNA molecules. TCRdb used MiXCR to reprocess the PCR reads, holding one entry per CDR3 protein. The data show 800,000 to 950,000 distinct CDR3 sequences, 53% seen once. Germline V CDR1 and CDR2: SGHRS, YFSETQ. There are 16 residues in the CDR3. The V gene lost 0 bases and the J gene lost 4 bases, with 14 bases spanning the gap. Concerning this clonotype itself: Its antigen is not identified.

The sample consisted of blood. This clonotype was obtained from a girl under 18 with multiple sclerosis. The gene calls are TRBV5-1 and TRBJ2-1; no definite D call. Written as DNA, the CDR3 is TGCGCCAGCAGCTTGGTTGCCCCGAATCTTTACAATGAGCAGTTCTTC. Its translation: CASSLVAPNLYNEQFF.